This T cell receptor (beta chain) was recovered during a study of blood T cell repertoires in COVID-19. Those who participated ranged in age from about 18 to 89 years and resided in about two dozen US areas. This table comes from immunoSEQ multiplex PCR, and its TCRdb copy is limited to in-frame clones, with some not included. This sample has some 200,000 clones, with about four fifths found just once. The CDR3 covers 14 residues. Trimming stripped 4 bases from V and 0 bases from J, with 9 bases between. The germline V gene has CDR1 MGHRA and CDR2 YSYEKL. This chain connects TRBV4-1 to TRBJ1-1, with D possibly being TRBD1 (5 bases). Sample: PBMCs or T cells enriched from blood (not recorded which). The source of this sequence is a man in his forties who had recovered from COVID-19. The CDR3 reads CASSPAGVNTEAFF. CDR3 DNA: TGCGCCAGCAGCCCTGCGGGGGTGAACACTGAAGCTTTCTTT.